The 15 T cell receptor beta chains listed next were all sequenced from one sample in a study of PD-1 blockade in classical Hodgkin lymphoma. Time point noted: cycle 4 day 1 (C4D1), after 6 weeks of nivolumab. Brentuximab vedotin exposure varied, and every patient relapsed after autologous stem cell transplantation. The method was immunoSEQ multiplex PCR; TCRdb's version includes in-frame clones alone and lacks a portion of them. The table lists 64,000 or so clones, roughly nine tenths of them singletons. The sample in question was peripheral blood mononuclear cells (PBMCs), obtained before the fourth cycle of nivolumab. These receptors were collected from a human donor with classical Hodgkin lymphoma.

The chain has TRBV2 and TRBJ1-1, with D possibly matching TRBD1 (5 bases). The CDR3 has 15 residues. Germline-derived CDR1 and CDR2 are SNHLY and FYNNEI. Trimming left V 8 bases short and J 4 bases short, with 20 bases between. The CDR3: CASLRSLRGSTEAFF. CDR3 coding DNA: TGTGCCAGCTTGAGGAGCCTGAGGGGTTCCACTGAAGCTTTCTTT. Based on the CDR3 plus reference TRBV2 and TRBJ1-1, the full variable domain is EPEVTQTPSHQVTQMGQEVILRCVPISNHLYFYWYRQILGQKVEFLVSFYNNEISEKSEIFDDQFSVERPDGSNFTLKIRSTKLEDSAMYFCASLRSLRGSTEAFFGQGTRLTVV.

V gene TRBV29-1 combines with J gene TRBJ1-2; D possibly corresponds to TRBD1 (5 bases). The CDR3 contains 16 residues. Looked up from germline, CDR1 is SQVTM and CDR2 is ANQGSEA. V was shortened by 7 bases and J by 0 bases, with 21 bases between the two germline ends. CDR3 nucleotides: TGCAGCGCCTTCTGGGGGGTGAGGGGAGCTAACTATGGCTACACCTTC. It encodes CSAFWGVRGANYGYTF.

The chain links TRBV2 to TRBJ2-1; D gene ambiguous. Trimming removed 0 bases at V and 10 bases at J, with 7 bases between. This CDR3 is built from 12 residues. CDR1 and CDR2 from the germline V gene are SNHLY and FYNNEI. CDR3: CASSEANLEQFF. The CDR3 region has the DNA TGTGCCAGCAGTGAAGCGAACTTAGAGCAGTTCTTC. Together with reference TRBV2 and TRBJ2-1, the CDR3 gives the full variable domain: EPEVTQTPSHQVTQMGQEVILRCVPISNHLYFYWYRQILGQKVEFLVSFYNNEISEKSEIFDDQFSVERPDGSNFTLKIRSTKLEDSAMYFCASSEANLEQFFGPGTRLTVL.

The rearrangement uses TRBV11-2 and TRBJ2-7, with D maybe TRBD2 (5 bases). This CDR3 has 18 residues. Trimming shortened V by 1 base and J by 0 bases, and 19 bases separated the two germline ends. The germline gives CDR1 SGHAT, CDR2 FQNNGV. The CDR3 DNA follows: TGTGCCAGCAGCTTAGGCATCGGGATCCCTGGGAGCTCCTACGAGCAGTACTTC. Protein sequence: CASSLGIGIPGSSYEQYF.

This clone was counted a single time. CDR3 sequence reads: CASSLTVGGANVLTF. The CDR3 DNA reads TGCGCCAGCAGCCTGACAGTAGGTGGGGCCAACGTCCTGACTTTC. The chain has TRBV5-1 and TRBJ2-6, with a tentative D call TRBD1 (5 bases). The CDR3 has 15 amino acids. Germline assignment: CDR1 SGHRS and CDR2 YFSETQ. Trimming left V 4 bases short and J 3 bases short, with 11 bases between.

The rearrangement uses TRBV5-6 and TRBJ2-3, with unresolved D. The CDR3 is 16 residues long. Trimming removed 0 bases from V and 1 base from J, with 12 bases in between. In germline, CDR1 is SGHDT, CDR2 YYEEEE. The CDR3 DNA reads TGTGCCAGCAGCTTGGCTTGGGCGGACCGCACAGATACGCAGTATTTT. Its protein is CASSLAWADRTDTQYF.

This rearrangement joins TRBV5-1 to TRBJ2-7; D is uncertain. Trimming removed 0 bases from V and 2 bases from J, with 12 bases in between. Germline CDR1 and CDR2: SGHRS and YFSETQ. The length of the CDR3 is 15 residues. The CDR3, as DNA: TGCGCCAGCAGCTTGGGTTCCAGCGTAACCTACGAGCAGTACTTC. This gives the protein CASSLGSSVTYEQYF.

The V and J genes are TRBV6-5 and TRBJ2-2, with TRBD1 identical over 9 bases. Trimming removed 5 bases from V and 4 bases from J; junction bases left unmatched: 2. This CDR3 has 14 amino acids. Germline values: CDR1 MNHEY, CDR2 SVGAGI. CDR3 nucleotides: TGTGCCAGCAGTAGGGACAGGGTCACCGGGGAGCTGTTTTTT. Translated: CASSRDRVTGELFF.

The gene calls are TRBV10-1 and TRBJ2-1; weak D call: TRBD2 (6 bases). Germline V CDR1 and CDR2: WNHNN, SYGVQD (reference sequence). Trimming took 3 bases from V and 4 from J, leaving 13 bases between them. This CDR3 contains 15 residues. The CDR3 bases are TGCGCCAGCAGTGATCGAGCGGGCCTATACAATGAGCAGTTCTTC. This gives the protein CASSDRAGLYNEQFF.

The rearrangement joins TRBV19 to TRBJ1-1, with D perhaps matching TRBD1 (5 bases). V was clipped by 8 bases and J by 5 bases, with 18 bases between them. The CDR3 runs 14 residues. Germline loops: CDR1 LNHDA, CDR2 SQIVND (reference sequence). The CDR3 DNA sequence: TGTGCCAGTTCGAATAGGGGTGGAAGGACTGAAGCTTTCTTT. Amino acids: CASSNRGGRTEAFF.

The chain is built from TRBV2 and TRBJ2-1; D is uncertain. Trimming took off 1 base at V and 8 bases at J, with 3 bases between the two ends. Per germline, CDR1 SNHLY and CDR2 FYNNEI. This CDR3 spans 11 amino acids. The CDR3 DNA sequence: TGTGCCAGCAGTGAAGTATATGAGCAGTTCTTC. Encoded protein: CASSEVYEQFF.

This chain joins TRBV5-4 and TRBJ1-1, with a possible D match to TRBD1 (5 bases). The germline V and J ends were trimmed by 4 bases and 4 bases, with 14 bases remaining between them. Germline CDR1 is SGHNT and CDR2 is YYREEE (reference sequence). CDR3 length: 14 residues. The CDR3 DNA follows: TGTGCCAGCAGCCCCGGGACGGTGGGCACTGAAGCTTTCTTT. Its translation: CASSPGTVGTEAFF.

The chain recombines TRBV19 with TRBJ2-7, with D perhaps assigned TRBD1 or TRBD2 (5 bases each). Germline V CDR1 and CDR2: LNHDA, SQIVND (reference sequence). V was trimmed by 0 bases and J by 5 bases, leaving 17 bases between them. This CDR3 has 16 amino acids. The DNA for the CDR3 is TGTGCCAGTAGTATAGATCTCCGGGACCCACGGGACGAGCAGTACTTC. This sequence encodes CASSIDLRDPRDEQYF.

This chain joins TRBV13 and TRBJ1-1, with no clear D. Germline lookup yields CDR1 PRHDT and CDR2 FYEKMQ (reference sequence). Trimming removed 1 base at V and 0 bases at J, with 9 bases between. This CDR3 spans 15 amino acids. CDR3 sequence reads: CASSLATVMNTEAFF. The CDR3 DNA reads TGTGCCAGCAGCTTAGCCACAGTCATGAACACTGAAGCTTTCTTT.

The chain is built from TRBV9 and TRBJ2-5, with 12 bases identical to TRBD2. V shed 0 bases, J shed 5 bases, and the junction held 8 bases outside the gene matches. The CDR3 spans 17 residues. Germline-derived CDR1 and CDR2 are SGDLS and YYNGEE. The CDR3 nucleotides read TGTGCCAGCAGCGTAGTGGCTAGCGGGGGGGCCGGGGAGACCCAGTACTTC. Translating it yields CASSVVASGGAGETQYF. The whole variable domain, remainder taken from reference TRBV9 and TRBJ2-5, is DSGVTQTPKHLITATGQRVTLRCSPRSGDLSVYWYQQSLDQGLQFLIQYYNGEERAKGNILERFSAQQFPDLHSELNLSSLELGDSALYFCASSVVASGGAGETQYFGPGTRLLVL.